The clone carrying this T cell receptor (beta chain) was counted ten times or more. Time point given: after trial treatment. Sample treatment: LDRT plus nivolumab, ipilimumab, low-dose cyclophosphamide and aspirin (RACIN trial). This sample stems from a study of low-dose radiotherapy and immunotherapy resistance in tumors. Both TCRalpha and TCRbeta chains were reverse transcribed with V-gene-specific primers. PCR amplification of the TCRs was performed with Phusion for about 20 PCR cycles, and it relied on a constant-region primer together with a V-primer adapter. TCRdb reanalysed the reads using MiXCR and keeps one entry per CDR3 protein. The sample yields around 80,000 distinct CDR3 sequences, 17% seen once. This CDR3 spans 14 amino acids. The V end was cut by 2 bases, the J end by 3 bases, with 11 bases between. Germline V CDR1 and CDR2: MDHEN, SYDVKM.

This receptor was taken from a male donor with prostate cancer. The J gene is TRBJ2-7, the V gene TRBV28; D is undetermined. The sample consisted of PBMCs, taken after low-dose radiotherapy plus immunotherapy. The CDR3 DNA reads as TGTGCCAGCAGTTTAGGGGATAGATTCTACGAGCAGTACTTC. Amino acid sequence: CASSLGDRFYEQYF.